These T cell receptor beta chains were read from a single sample in a study of beta chain features in type 1 diabetes. The protocol was immunoSEQ multiplex PCR, while the TCRdb copy is restricted to in-frame clones and leaves out a portion. In the table there are 640,000 or so clones, about 14% of which are singletons. Source material: naive CD4+ T cells from blood. These receptors originate from a man aged 18 to 30 with type 1 diabetes. Each CDR3 is given with its conserved first and last residue. Fields, in order: clone size, V gene, J gene, D gene, CDR3 protein, CDR3 DNA. D genes are given only for firm matches. Clone size is not always given. Where it is, it says once, few, many or a class for expanded clones.

few	TRBV7-9	TRBJ2-5	-	CASSWTAQETQYF	TGTGCCAGCAGCTGGACGGCCCAAGAGACCCAGTACTTC
-	TRBV10-3	TRBJ2-5	-	CAISEHRQNQETQYF	TGTGCCATCAGTGAGCACAGACAGAACCAAGAGACCCAGTACTTC
-	TRBV29-1	TRBJ2-3	-	CSGGRRDTQYF	TGCAGCGGGGGTAGGAGAGATACGCAGTATTTT
few	TRBV5-4	TRBJ1-6	-	CASSLGQQNSPLHF	TGTGCCAGCAGCTTGGGACAGCAAAATTCACCCCTCCACTTT
few	TRBV5-6	TRBJ1-5	-	CASSIGTPISNQPQHF	TGTGCCAGCAGCATCGGGACACCCATTAGCAATCAGCCCCAGCATTTT
-	TRBV7-9	TRBJ2-7	-	CASMQGSYEQYF	TGTGCCAGCATGCAGGGGTCCTACGAGCAGTACTTC
-	TRBV30	TRBJ1-3	-	CAWIHSGNTIYF	TGTGCCTGGATTCACTCTGGAAACACCATATATTTT
once	TRBV11-2	TRBJ1-2	-	CASSSIQRNYGYTF	TGTGCCAGCAGCTCAATACAGCGAAACTATGGCTACACCTTC
-	TRBV29-1	TRBJ2-3	-	CSVERWQDTQYF	TGCAGCGTTGAAAGATGGCAAGATACGCAGTATTTT
-	TRBV7-9	TRBJ1-1	-	CASRPGRITEAFF	TGTGCCAGCAGGCCGGGACGGATCACTGAAGCTTTCTTT
-	TRBV10-3	TRBJ2-7	-	CAISESGLYEQYF	TGTGCCATCAGTGAGTCGGGCCTCTACGAGCAGTACTTC
few	TRBV7-3	TRBJ2-7	-	CASSPGGGDEQYF	TGTGCCAGCAGCCCCGGTGGGGGCGACGAGCAGTACTTC
-	TRBV30	TRBJ2-1	TRBD2	CALPTSGDNEQFF	TGTGCCTTACCTACTAGCGGGGACAATGAGCAGTTCTTC
-	TRBV7-9	TRBJ2-1	TRBD2	CASSLVPAGEREQFF	TGTGCCAGCAGCTTAGTTCCAGCGGGAGAGAGGGAGCAGTTCTTC
-	TRBV9	TRBJ2-3	TRBD2	CASSVGDYQTDTQYF	TGTGCCAGCAGCGTGGGGGACTATCAGACAGATACGCAGTATTTT
-	TRBV23-1	TRBJ2-7	-	CASSTAGESYEQYF	TGCGCCAGCAGTACGGCAGGGGAATCCTACGAGCAGTACTTC
-	TRBV4-2	TRBJ2-1	-	CASSQGEGATYNEQFF	TGTGCCAGCAGCCAAGGTGAAGGGGCTACCTACAATGAGCAGTTCTTC
-	TRBV7-2	TRBJ2-1	-	CASSSPHYNEQFF	TGTGCCAGCAGCTCTCCCCACTACAATGAGCAGTTCTTC
few	TRBV19	TRBJ1-2	-	CASRIPTASNYGYTF	TGTGCCAGTAGGATACCGACAGCTTCTAACTATGGCTACACCTTC
few	TRBV5-1	TRBJ2-5	-	CASSLTGRQETQYF	TGCGCCAGCAGCTTGACAGGGCGACAAGAGACCCAGTACTTC
-	TRBV6-5	TRBJ2-5	TRBD1	CASSYSHRGQGETQYF	TGTGCCAGCAGTTACTCTCACAGGGGTCAGGGTGAGACCCAGTACTTC
-	TRBV27	TRBJ1-5	TRBD1	CASTLTGVGNQPQHF	TGTGCCAGCACCCTCACAGGGGTTGGCAATCAGCCCCAGCATTTT
-	TRBV6-1	TRBJ2-3	-	CASSGPGADTQYF	TGTGCCAGCAGCGGGCCGGGGGCAGATACGCAGTATTTT